This T cell receptor beta chain was sequenced for a study of shared clonotypes between healthy human individuals. Overall study: The cohort comprised a couple of women and a few men. Their ages spanned 18 to 49 years. General study points: Shared across a few donors were roughly 5.3% of the naive CD4 clonotypes.

As concerns this clone: Its target is unknown.

The CDR3 is 15 amino acids. Germline CDR1 SGHTA, CDR2 FQGTGA. The trim removed 5 bases at V and 7 bases at J, leaving 11 bases unmatched. Assay used: immunoSEQ multiplex PCR; TCRdb lists only in-frame clones, some missing. The data hold approximately 400,000 clones, with 90% to 98% observed a single time. Study donors comprised healthy, HIV-negative adults devoid of recent acute infection or vaccination. Specimen: memory CD8+ T cells sorted from blood. Subset: CD45RO+ cells pooled with CCR7-negative TemRA cells. The receptor comes from a man aged 30 to 39 in good health. The chain couples TRBV7-3 to TRBJ2-7; TRBD2 matches at 10 bases. The CDR3 reads CASSPNLAGVGEQYF. CDR3 nucleotide sequence: TGTGCCAGCAGCCCGAATCTAGCGGGAGTAGGGGAGCAGTACTTC.